This T cell receptor beta chain stems from a study of T cell repertoires in cytomegalovirus infection. Study context: Public TCR beta signature analysis indicated the presence of both CMV infection and matching HLA type.

TCRdb reprocessed the reads via MiXCR and lists one record per CDR3 protein. The sample has 450,000 to 550,000 distinct CDR3 sequences; more than 15% are singletons. The CDR3 totals 16 residues. Per germline, CDR1 LGHDT and CDR2 YNNKEL (reference sequence). V was pared by 0 bases and J by 2 bases, with 11 bases between. What was sequenced was CD8+ T cells from PBMCs. This receptor was taken from a human donor in good health (CMV status not recorded). Some clones in this sample may be carry-over from other donors' samples. V is TRBV3-1 and J is TRBJ2-1; D remains ambiguous. The CDR3 DNA follows: TGTGCCAGCAGCCAAGATCAAGAGAGTCCCTACAATGAGCAGTTCTTC. It codes for CASSQDQESPYNEQFF.